The sequence of this TCR beta chain was determined in a study of shared clonotypes between healthy human individuals (dated by TCRdb to 2018 to 2020). About the study as a whole: A couple of women and a few men aged 18 to 49 years were included in the cohort. To estimate repertoire size and how much clonotypes are shared between individuals, the study performed deep sequencing of blood TCR repertoires from a handful of healthy adults. To increase sequencing depth and limit assay-specific biases, TCR repertoire library preparation and sequencing were carried out by different laboratories using diverse techniques. Each donor's leukapheresis produced roughly between roughly 0.9 and 9 billion PBMCs. Overall results and qualifications from the work: Sampling was restricted to blood, and TCR repertoires in tissue are likely to differ from TCR repertoires in blood. The genetic and exposure-history diversity represented was limited by the small number of donors. Based on pairwise subsampling, the degree of clonotype sharing among donors was expected to be affected by sequencing depth.

In the case of this clone: The target of this receptor is not known. Within one base of it there is no much larger clone, and no base qualities were kept.

The donors were healthy, HIV-negative adults with no recently reported acute infections or vaccinations. Every donor was a Caucasian adult living in Nashville, Tennessee, USA. In the unsorted samples, 87 million or so PBMCs were counted, and genomic DNA was extracted using the QIAamp DNA Blood Mini kit. After blood collection by leukapheresis, PBMCs were isolated using Ficoll-Histopaque density gradient centrifugation and then cryopreserved in the vapor phase of liquid nitrogen. The CDR3 holds 15 amino acids from the cysteine to the phenylalanine. This entry keeps only the CDR3 DNA: 45 bases, framed from base 1. CDR1 is given as GTSNPN and CDR2 as SVGIG, both from the germline V gene (reference sequence). Trimming removed 6 bases from V and 1 base from J; the gene matches leave 4 bases unexplained. TCR CDR3 regions were amplified from genomic DNA by multiplex PCR using the deep immunoSEQ assay. Extracted genomic DNA from each cell subset was spread evenly across all wells of several immunoSEQ 96-well plates, with each plate serving as a replicate. Each replicate PCR for unsorted PBMC received approximately 300 ng genomic DNA, equal to 30,000 or so T cell genomes. Ten immunoSEQ deep assay plates were used to sequence the unsorted PBMC genomic DNA. Purified libraries were quantified with a Qubit 3.0 fluorometer, sized on a Bioanalyzer 2100, and re-quantified with the KAPA Library Quantification kit. Every immunoSEQ 96-well plate was sequenced on a separate single-read 150-cycle Illumina NextSeq 550 flow cell. In the original analysis: Because the immunoSEQ output held only junctional sequences and lacked quality scores, the filtering could not match the filtering applied to full-length reads. Sequences were annotated with PyIR, a Python wrapper for IgBLAST v1.9, and V/J genes and CDR3 were assigned using IMGT germline references. Reads were filtered out if the reads had weak V/J assignments (E-value above 1e-6), no CDR3, stop codons, out-of-frame junctions, or ambiguous translated residues. A V3J clonotype was defined by an identical inferred V gene, J gene, and CDR3 amino acid sequence. The percentage overlap between two repertoires was calculated by dividing the number of shared unique clonotypes by the size of the smaller repertoire. Repertoire richness was assessed with RTK rarefaction, the Chao1 estimator, and Recon v2.1 estimates of unobserved clonotypes. Drawn from immuneACCESS, this table holds only the in-frame rearrangements with V and J called that TCRdb kept. Clones are partly lost; checked studies trace under half to an unresolved V gene and leave the rest unexplained. The V and J calls and clone size were taken over from that table, and D and trimming were inferred from the DNA. The sample table shows about 470,000 clones, and roughly 80% are seen once. Together, the top ten hold under 15% of the sample.

This sequence was found in a woman aged 40 to 55 in good health. Some clones in this sample may be carry-over from other donors' samples. This chain joins TRBV30 to TRBJ2-2, with 11 bases aligning to TRBD2. The sequenced material came from PBMCs. CDR3 sequence: CACPGTSGNTGELFF. The base sequence is TGTGCCTGTCCGGGGACTAGCGGGAACACCGGGGAGCTGTTTTTT.